This TCR beta chain came from a study of circulating and synovial CD4+ cells in juvenile arthritis. Study-wide points: Compared with bulk blood, circulating pathogenic-like lymphocytes shared substantially more CDR3 sequences with synovial T cells.

The CDR3 runs 14 residues. V was pared by 3 bases and J by 10 bases, with 16 bases between. Germline assignment: CDR1 MGHRA and CDR2 YSYEKL. Generated by immunoSEQ multiplex PCR, the TCRdb table keeps only in-frame clones and is missing some. The sample carries tens of thousands of clones, nearly 95% recorded once. Patients with active juvenile idiopathic arthritis donated these samples. This clone was counted once. Its cognate antigen is unknown. The chain links TRBV4-1 to TRBJ2-1; D uncertain. The sequenced material came from CD4+ T cells from blood. The source of this sequence is a human donor with juvenile idiopathic arthritis. CDR3 in DNA: TGCGCCAGCAGCCAGATCGGCCGGGTAAAGGAGCAGTTCTTC. This translates into CASSQIGRVKEQFF.